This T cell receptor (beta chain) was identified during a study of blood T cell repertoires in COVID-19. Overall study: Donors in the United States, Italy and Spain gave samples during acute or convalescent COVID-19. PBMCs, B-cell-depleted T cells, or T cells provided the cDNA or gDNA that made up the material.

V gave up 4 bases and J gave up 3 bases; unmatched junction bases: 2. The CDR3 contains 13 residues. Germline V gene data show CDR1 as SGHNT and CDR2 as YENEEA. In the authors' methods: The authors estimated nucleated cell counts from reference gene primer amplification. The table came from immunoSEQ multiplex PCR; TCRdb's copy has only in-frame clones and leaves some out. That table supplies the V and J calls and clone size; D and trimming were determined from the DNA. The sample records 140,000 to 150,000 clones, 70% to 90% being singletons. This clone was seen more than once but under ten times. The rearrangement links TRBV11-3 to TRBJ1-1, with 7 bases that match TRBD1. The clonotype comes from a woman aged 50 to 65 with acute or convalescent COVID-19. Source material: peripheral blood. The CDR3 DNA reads TGTGCCAGCAGCTCCGGGACAGACACTGAAGCTTTCTTT. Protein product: CASSSGTDTEAFF.